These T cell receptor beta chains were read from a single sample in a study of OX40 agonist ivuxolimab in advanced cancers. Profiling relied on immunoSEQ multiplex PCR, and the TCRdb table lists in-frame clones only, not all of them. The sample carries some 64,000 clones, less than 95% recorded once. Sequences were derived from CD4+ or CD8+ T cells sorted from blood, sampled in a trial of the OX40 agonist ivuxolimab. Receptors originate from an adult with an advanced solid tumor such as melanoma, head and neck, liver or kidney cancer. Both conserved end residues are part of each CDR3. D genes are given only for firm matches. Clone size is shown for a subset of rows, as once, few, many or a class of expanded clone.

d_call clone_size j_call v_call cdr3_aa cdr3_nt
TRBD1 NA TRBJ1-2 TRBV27 CASSLRGQGNYGYTF TGTGCCAGCAGTTTAAGGGGACAGGGCAACTATGGCTACACCTTC
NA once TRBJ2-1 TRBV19 CASSQDRRLSYNEQFF TGTGCCAGTAGTCAAGACAGACGACTATCCTACAATGAGCAGTTCTTC
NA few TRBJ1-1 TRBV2 CASSDWLGGSGNTEAFF TGTGCCAGCAGTGATTGGTTGGGGGGCTCGGGGAACACTGAAGCTTTCTTT
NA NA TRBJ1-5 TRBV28 CASRGGQFSNQPQHF TGTGCCAGTAGAGGTGGACAGTTTAGCAATCAGCCCCAGCATTTT
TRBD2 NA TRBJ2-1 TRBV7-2 CASSFRTSPNEQFF TGTGCCAGCAGCTTTAGGACTAGCCCCAATGAGCAGTTCTTC
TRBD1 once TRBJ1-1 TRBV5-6 CASSPNRGEAFF TGTGCCAGCAGTCCTAACAGGGGTGAAGCTTTCTTT
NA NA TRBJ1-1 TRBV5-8 CASSAGLQNTEAFF TGTGCCAGCAGCGCGGGACTCCAGAACACTGAAGCTTTCTTT
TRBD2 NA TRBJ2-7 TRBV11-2 CASSYSSGSPSYEQYF TGTGCCAGCAGCTATTCTAGCGGGAGCCCCTCCTACGAGCAGTACTTC
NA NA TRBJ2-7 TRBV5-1 CASSLRVAYEQYF TGCGCCAGCAGCTTGAGAGTTGCCTACGAGCAGTACTTC
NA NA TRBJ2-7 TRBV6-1 CASSAFTGGSVAGVGEQYF TGTGCCAGCAGTGCGTTCACAGGGGGCAGCGTAGCGGGAGTGGGCGAGCAGTACTTC
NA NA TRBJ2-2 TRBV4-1 CASSQLGLADPNTGELFF TGCGCCAGCAGCCAATTAGGTTTGGCCGACCCGAACACCGGGGAGCTGTTTTTT
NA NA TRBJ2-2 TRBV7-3 CASSLSDTGELFF TGTGCCAGCAGCTTATCGGACACCGGGGAGCTGTTTTTT
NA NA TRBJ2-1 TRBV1 CTSSQDRGSGARNEQFF TGCACCAGCAGCCAAGATAGGGGTAGCGGGGCCCGCAATGAGCAGTTCTTC
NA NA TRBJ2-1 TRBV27 CARTGQFF TGTGCCCGGACCGGGCAGTTCTTC
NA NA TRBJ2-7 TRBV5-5 CASSFTGSYEQYF TGTGCCAGCAGCTTTACGGGCAGTTACGAGCAGTACTTC
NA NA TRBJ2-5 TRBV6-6 CASSYNVLSKETQYF TGTGCCAGCAGTTACAATGTCCTCTCCAAAGAGACCCAGTACTTC
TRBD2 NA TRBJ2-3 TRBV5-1 CASNPGLAGQDTQYF TGCGCCAGCAACCCGGGACTAGCGGGGCAGGATACGCAGTATTTT
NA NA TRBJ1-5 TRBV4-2 CASSQEGSSNQPQHF TGTGCCAGCAGCCAAGAAGGGAGTAGCAATCAGCCCCAGCATTTT
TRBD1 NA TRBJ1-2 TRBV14 CASSQDSWDSVNYGYTF TGTGCCAGCAGCCAAGACTCGTGGGACAGCGTAAACTATGGCTACACCTTC
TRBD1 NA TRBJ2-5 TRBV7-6 CASSYGTGGETQYF TGTGCCAGCAGCTATGGGACAGGGGGCGAGACCCAGTACTTC
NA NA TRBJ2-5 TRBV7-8 CASSFVGIRGPIQETQYF TGTGCCAGCAGCTTCGTCGGCATCAGGGGACCGATCCAAGAGACCCAGTACTTC
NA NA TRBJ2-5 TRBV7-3 CASSLGPGLQETQYF TGTGCCAGCAGCTTAGGGCCGGGGCTCCAAGAGACCCAGTACTTC
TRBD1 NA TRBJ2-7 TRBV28 CASSGGQWSNQYF TGTGCCAGCAGTGGGGGACAGTGGTCGAACCAGTACTTC
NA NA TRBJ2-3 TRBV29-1 CSSSGDTQYF TGCAGCTCCTCTGGGGATACGCAGTATTTT
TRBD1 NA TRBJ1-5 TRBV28 CASIGGKISNQPQHF TGTGCCAGCATAGGGGGCAAAATAAGCAATCAGCCCCAGCATTTT
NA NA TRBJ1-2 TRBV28 CASSNRRGSNYGYTF TGTGCCAGCAGCAACCGACGGGGCTCTAACTATGGCTACACCTTC
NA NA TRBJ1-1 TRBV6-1 CASSEGMNTEAFF TGTGCCAGCAGTGAAGGCATGAACACTGAAGCTTTCTTT
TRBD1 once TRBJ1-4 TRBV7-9 CASSLRDRLLFF TGTGCCAGCAGCTTAAGGGACAGGTTACTGTTTTTT
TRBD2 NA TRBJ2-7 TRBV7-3 CASSPLAGGVHEQYF TGTGCCAGCAGCCCCCTAGCGGGAGGAGTCCACGAGCAGTACTTC
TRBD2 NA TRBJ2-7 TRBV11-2 CASSFEGLAAYEQYF TGTGCCAGCAGCTTTGAGGGACTAGCTGCCTACGAGCAGTACTTC
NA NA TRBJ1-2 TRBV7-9 CASSPGRQGGGYTF TGTGCCAGCAGCCCCGGACGGCAAGGTGGTGGCTACACCTTC
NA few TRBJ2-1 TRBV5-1 CASSGGWGRNEQFF TGCGCCAGCAGCGGGGGCTGGGGGAGGAATGAGCAGTTCTTC
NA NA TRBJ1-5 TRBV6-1 CASTLDGNSNQPQHF TGTGCCAGCACCTTGGACGGTAATAGCAATCAGCCCCAGCATTTT
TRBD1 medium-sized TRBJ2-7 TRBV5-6 CASSRGQESSGQYF TGTGCCAGCAGCCGGGGACAGGAGTCCTCGGGGCAGTACTTC
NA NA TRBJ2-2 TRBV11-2 CASSLNQVRAGELFF TGTGCCAGCAGCCTAAATCAGGTCCGGGCCGGGGAGCTGTTTTTT
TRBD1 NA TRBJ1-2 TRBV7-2 CASSLGQGARGYTF TGTGCCAGCAGCTTAGGACAGGGGGCGAGGGGCTACACCTTC